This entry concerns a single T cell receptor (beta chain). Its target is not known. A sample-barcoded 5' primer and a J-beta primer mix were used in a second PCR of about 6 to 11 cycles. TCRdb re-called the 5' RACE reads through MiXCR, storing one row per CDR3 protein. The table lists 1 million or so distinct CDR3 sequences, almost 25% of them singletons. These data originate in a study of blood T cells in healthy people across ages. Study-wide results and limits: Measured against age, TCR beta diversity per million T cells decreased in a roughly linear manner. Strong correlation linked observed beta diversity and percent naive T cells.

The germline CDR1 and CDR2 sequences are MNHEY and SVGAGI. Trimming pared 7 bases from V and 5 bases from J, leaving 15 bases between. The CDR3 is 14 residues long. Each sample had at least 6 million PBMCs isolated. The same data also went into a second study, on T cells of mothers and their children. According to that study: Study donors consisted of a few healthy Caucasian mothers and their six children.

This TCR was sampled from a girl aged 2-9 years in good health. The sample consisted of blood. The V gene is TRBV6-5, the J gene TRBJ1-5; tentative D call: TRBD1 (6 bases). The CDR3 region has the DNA TGTGCCAGCACCCGACAGGCTGGAGATCAGCCCCAGCATTTT. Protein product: CASTRQAGDQPQHF.